These T cell receptor beta chains were read from a single sample in a study of cytomegalovirus exposure and HLA in healthy donors. Clones were read by immunoSEQ multiplex PCR, and TCRdb kept only the in-frame ones, dropping some. The sample carries 95,000 to 100,000 clones, roughly three quarters recorded once. The sample taken for sequencing was PBMCs. Source of these receptors: a man aged 35-49 years in good health and CMV-seronegative. CDR3s leave out the opening cysteine and the closing phenylalanine or tryptophan.

v_gene: TRBV9
j_gene: TRBJ1-1
CDR3aa: ASSVGAGNTEAF

v_gene: TRBV28
j_gene: TRBJ1-3
CDR3aa: ASSLFETGNTIY

v_gene: TRBV15
j_gene: TRBJ2-3
CDR3aa: ATSTRGGAGTDTQY

v_gene: TRBV7-2
j_gene: TRBJ2-4
CDR3aa: ASSRTSGSQNIQY

v_gene: TRBV9
j_gene: TRBJ2-1
CDR3aa: ASSVFLAGRYNEQF

v_gene: TRBV19
j_gene: TRBJ1-1
CDR3aa: ASSMTGVTEAF

v_gene: TRBV5-1
j_gene: TRBJ1-2
CDR3aa: ASSLGLDGYT

v_gene: TRBV4-1
j_gene: TRBJ1-2
CDR3aa: ASSQDSDRTYGYT

v_gene: TRBV2
j_gene: TRBJ2-1
CDR3aa: ASSRTGERSNEQF

v_gene: TRBV7-3
j_gene: TRBJ1-1
CDR3aa: ASSLAREDAEAF

v_gene: TRBV12-1
j_gene: TRBJ2-1
CDR3aa: ASSARLSAPGQGRVDEQF

v_gene: TRBV7-9
j_gene: TRBJ2-5
CDR3aa: SSSLQGTGTQY

v_gene: TRBV7-6
j_gene: TRBJ2-7
CDR3aa: ASSEEGLAAYEQY

v_gene: TRBV11-3
j_gene: TRBJ1-1
CDR3aa: ASSLDSIANTEAF

v_gene: TRBV4-2
j_gene: TRBJ1-1
CDR3aa: ASSQHVGQGRVAF

v_gene: TRBV6-5
j_gene: TRBJ2-1
CDR3aa: ASSRGIDEQF

v_gene: TRBV18
j_gene: TRBJ1-1
CDR3aa: ASSLSGQTMNTEAF

v_gene: TRBV4-2
j_gene: TRBJ2-1
CDR3aa: ASSQVAGEQF

v_gene: TRBV29-1
j_gene: TRBJ2-2
CDR3aa: SVDAQGTGELF

v_gene: TRBV29-1
j_gene: TRBJ2-4
CDR3aa: SAEGTTGAKNIQY

v_gene: TRBV28
j_gene: TRBJ2-5
CDR3aa: ASSLGGTGRETQY

v_gene: TRBV7-2
j_gene: TRBJ1-1
CDR3aa: ASSLGAGGNTEAF

v_gene: TRBV19
j_gene: TRBJ2-7
CDR3aa: ASSQGLASYEQY

v_gene: TRBV15
j_gene: TRBJ2-3
CDR3aa: ATSPQRGATDTQY

v_gene: TRBV6-1
j_gene: TRBJ2-3
CDR3aa: ASSGGGGTDTQY

v_gene: TRBV11-2
j_gene: TRBJ1-2
CDR3aa: ASSSHRGRDGYT

v_gene: TRBV5-4
j_gene: TRBJ1-6
CDR3aa: TSSLETAWVSPLH

v_gene: TRBV5-1
j_gene: TRBJ2-5
CDR3aa: ASSPGQGRETQY

v_gene: TRBV30
j_gene: TRBJ1-2
CDR3aa: AWTYMNGYT

v_gene: TRBV4-1
j_gene: TRBJ2-2
CDR3aa: ASSGLSNTGELF

v_gene: TRBV19
j_gene: TRBJ1-6
CDR3aa: ASRQASSYNSPLH